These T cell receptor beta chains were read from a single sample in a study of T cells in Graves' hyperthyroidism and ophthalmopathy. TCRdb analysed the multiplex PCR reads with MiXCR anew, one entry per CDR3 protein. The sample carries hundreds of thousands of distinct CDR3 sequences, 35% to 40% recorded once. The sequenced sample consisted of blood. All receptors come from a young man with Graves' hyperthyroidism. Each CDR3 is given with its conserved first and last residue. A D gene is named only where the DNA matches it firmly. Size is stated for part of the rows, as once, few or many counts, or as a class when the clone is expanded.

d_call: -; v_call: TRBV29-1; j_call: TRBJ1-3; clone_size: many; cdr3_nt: TGCAGCGTGGTAGTTGGAAACACCATATATTTT; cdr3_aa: CSVVVGNTIYF
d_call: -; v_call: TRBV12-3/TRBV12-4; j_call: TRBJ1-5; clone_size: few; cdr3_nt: TGTGCCAGCAGTGGAGGGATCAGCAATCAGCCCCAGCATTTT; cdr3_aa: CASSGGISNQPQHF
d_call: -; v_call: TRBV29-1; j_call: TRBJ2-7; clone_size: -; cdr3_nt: TGCAGCGGGGGTAGCGAGCAGTACTTC; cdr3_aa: CSGGSEQYF
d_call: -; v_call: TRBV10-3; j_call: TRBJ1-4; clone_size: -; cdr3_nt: TGTGCCATCAGTGAGTCGATGAGCTATAGGGCTAATGAAAAACTGTTTTTT; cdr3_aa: CAISESMSYRANEKLFF
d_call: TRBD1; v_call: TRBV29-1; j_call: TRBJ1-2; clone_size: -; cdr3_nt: TGCAGCGCCTGGACAGGGGGCTATGGCTACACCTTC; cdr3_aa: CSAWTGGYGYTF
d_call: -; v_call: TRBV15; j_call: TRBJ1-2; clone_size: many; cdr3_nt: TGTGCCACCAGCAGAGCCCGCGGCTTGGGAGGGGTGAGGATTGATGGCTACACCTTC; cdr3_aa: CATSRARGLGGVRIDGYTF
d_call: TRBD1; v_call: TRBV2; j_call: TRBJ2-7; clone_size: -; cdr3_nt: TGTGCCAGTGGTATACAGGGGAGCGAGCACGAGCAGTACTTC; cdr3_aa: CASGIQGSEHEQYF
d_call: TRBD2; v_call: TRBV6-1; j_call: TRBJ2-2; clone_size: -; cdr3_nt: TGTGCCAGCAGCGATGGGCTAGCGGGAGCGGGGACCGGGGAGCTGTTTTTT; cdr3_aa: CASSDGLAGAGTGELFF
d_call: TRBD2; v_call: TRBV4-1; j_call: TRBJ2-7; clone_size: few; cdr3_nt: TGTGCCAGCAGCCAAGATGGGCTAGCGGGAGACGAGCAGTACTTC; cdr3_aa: CASSQDGLAGDEQYF
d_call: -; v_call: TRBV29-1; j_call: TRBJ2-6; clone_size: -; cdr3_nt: TGCAGCGTTGAGTACCAGGGGGCCAACGTCCTGACTTTC; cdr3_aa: CSVEYQGANVLTF
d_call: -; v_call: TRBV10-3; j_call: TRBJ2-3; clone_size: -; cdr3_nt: TGTGCCATCAGTGACGGGGGAAGGCAGGCAGATACGCAGTATTTT; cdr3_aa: CAISDGGRQADTQYF
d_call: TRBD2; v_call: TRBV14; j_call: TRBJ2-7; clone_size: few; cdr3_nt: TGTGCCAGCAGCCAGGCGGCGGGAGCTAGCTACGAGCAGTACTTC; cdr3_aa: CASSQAAGASYEQYF
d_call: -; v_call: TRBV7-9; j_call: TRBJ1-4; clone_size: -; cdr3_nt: TGTGCCAGCAGCGAGGGCGCGTACGAAAAACTGTTTTTT; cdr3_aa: CASSEGAYEKLFF
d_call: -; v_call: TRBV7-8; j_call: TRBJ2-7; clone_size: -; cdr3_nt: TGTGTCAGCAGCTCCTCATACGAGCAGTACTTC; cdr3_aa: CVSSSSYEQYF
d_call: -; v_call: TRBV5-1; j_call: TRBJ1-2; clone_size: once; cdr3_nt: TGCGCCAGCAGCGCACAGGACAGCTCGGGGGGCTACACCTTC; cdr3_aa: CASSAQDSSGGYTF
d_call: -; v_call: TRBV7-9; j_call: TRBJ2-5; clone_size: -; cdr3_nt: TGTGCCAGCAGCTTATCAGTTAAAGAGACCCAGTACTTC; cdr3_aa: CASSLSVKETQYF
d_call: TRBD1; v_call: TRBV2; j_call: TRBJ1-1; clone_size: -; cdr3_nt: TGTGCCAGCATAACAGGGGCATTCATGAACACTGAAGCTTTCTTT; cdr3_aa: CASITGAFMNTEAFF
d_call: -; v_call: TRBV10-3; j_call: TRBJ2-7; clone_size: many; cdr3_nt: TGTGCCATCAGTCAAGGTCAAAGGGCGTACGAGCAGTACTTC; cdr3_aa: CAISQGQRAYEQYF
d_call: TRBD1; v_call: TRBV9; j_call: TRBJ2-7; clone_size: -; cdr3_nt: TGTGCCAGCAGCGTCGGACAGGGCTACTCCTACGAGCAGTACTTC; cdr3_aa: CASSVGQGYSYEQYF
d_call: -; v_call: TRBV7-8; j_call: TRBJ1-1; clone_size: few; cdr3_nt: TGTGCCAGCAGCTACCCAGGAGGGGGCACTGAAGCTTTCTTT; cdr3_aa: CASSYPGGGTEAFF
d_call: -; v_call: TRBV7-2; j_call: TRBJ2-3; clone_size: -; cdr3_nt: TGTGCCAGCAGTAACCGGGACACTTGGTATACGCAGTATTTT; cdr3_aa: CASSNRDTWYTQYF
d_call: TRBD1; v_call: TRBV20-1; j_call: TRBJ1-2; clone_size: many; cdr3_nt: TGCAGTGCTAGAGTGACAGGGGCCGATGGCTACACCTTC; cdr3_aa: CSARVTGADGYTF
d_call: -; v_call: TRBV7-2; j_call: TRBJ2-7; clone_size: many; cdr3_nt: TGTGCCAGCAGCTTAAGTTGGTCCTACGAGCAGTACTTC; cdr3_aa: CASSLSWSYEQYF
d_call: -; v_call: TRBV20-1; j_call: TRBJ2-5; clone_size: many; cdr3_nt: TGCAGTGCTGGGTCGGGGGCGAACCAAGAGACCCAGTACTTC; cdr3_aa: CSAGSGANQETQYF
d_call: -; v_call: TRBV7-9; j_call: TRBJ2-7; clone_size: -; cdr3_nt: TGTGCCAGCAGCCAAGTTCCAGGGCCCTACGAGCAGTACTTC; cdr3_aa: CASSQVPGPYEQYF
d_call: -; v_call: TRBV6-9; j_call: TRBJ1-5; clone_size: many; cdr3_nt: TGTGCCAGCAGTGAAGCGCGGGCAGCTAATCAGCCCCAGCATTTT; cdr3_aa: CASSEARAANQPQHF
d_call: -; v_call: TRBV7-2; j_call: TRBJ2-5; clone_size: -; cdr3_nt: TGTGCCAGCAGTCGTTTCCCTGAGGGAGAGACCCAGTACTTC; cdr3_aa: CASSRFPEGETQYF
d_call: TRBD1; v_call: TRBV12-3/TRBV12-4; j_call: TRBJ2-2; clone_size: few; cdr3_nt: TGTGCCGTTGGGCAGGGGGTCGGGGAGCTGTTTTTT; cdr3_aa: CAVGQGVGELFF
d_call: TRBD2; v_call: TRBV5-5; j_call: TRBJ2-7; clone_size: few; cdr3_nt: TGTGCCAGCAGCCATTTAGCGGGCTACGAGCAGTACTTC; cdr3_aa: CASSHLAGYEQYF
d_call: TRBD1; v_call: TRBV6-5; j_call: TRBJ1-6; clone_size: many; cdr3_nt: TGTGCCAGCGGACAGGGGGCTAGTTCACCCCTCCACTTT; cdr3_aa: CASGQGASSPLHF
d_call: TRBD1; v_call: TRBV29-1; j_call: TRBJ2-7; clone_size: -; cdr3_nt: TGCAGCGTTCAAAACCGGGACAGGAACTCCTACGAGCAGTACTTC; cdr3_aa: CSVQNRDRNSYEQYF
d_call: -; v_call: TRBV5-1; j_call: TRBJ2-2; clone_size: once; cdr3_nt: TGCGCCAGCAGCCCCTACCGACTAGCGAACACCGGGGAGCTGTTTTTT; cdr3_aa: CASSPYRLANTGELFF
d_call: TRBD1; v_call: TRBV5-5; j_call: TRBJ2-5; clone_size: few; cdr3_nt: TGTGCCAGCAGCTTTTACGGACAGGCGCAAGAGACCCAGTACTTC; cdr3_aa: CASSFYGQAQETQYF
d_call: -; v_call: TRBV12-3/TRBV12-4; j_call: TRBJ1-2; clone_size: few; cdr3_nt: TGTGCCAGCAGCTCACAGGAGAACTATGGCTACACCTTC; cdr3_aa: CASSSQENYGYTF
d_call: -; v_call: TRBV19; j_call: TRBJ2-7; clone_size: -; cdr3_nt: TGTGCCAGTAGCGAGACAGAATACGAGCAGTACTTC; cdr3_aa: CASSETEYEQYF
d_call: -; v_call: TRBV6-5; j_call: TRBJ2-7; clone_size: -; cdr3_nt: TGTGCCAGCAGAAGGACTGACTACGAGCAGTACTTC; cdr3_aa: CASRRTDYEQYF
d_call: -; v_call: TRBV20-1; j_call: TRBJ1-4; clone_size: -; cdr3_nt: TGCAGTGCAGCCGGGGGAGGCAGCTTTGAAAAACTGTTTTTT; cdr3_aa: CSAAGGGSFEKLFF
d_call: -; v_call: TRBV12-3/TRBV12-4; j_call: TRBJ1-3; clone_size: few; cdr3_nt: TGTGCCAGCAGTTCGGTGGCCACTCATTCTGGAAACACCATATATTTT; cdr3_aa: CASSSVATHSGNTIYF
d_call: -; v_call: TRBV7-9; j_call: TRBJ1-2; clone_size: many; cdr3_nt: TGTGCCAGCAGCCCCCCAGGTGACTATGGCTACACCTTC; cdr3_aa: CASSPPGDYGYTF
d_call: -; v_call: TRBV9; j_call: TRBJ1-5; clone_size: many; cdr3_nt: TGTGCCAGCTCGGGTTCAGGGGCCGGCAATCAGCCCCAGCATTTT; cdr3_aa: CASSGSGAGNQPQHF
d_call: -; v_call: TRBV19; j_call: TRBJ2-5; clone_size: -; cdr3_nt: TGTGCCAGTAGTATAGATTCCGGCGGGGAGACCCAGTACTTC; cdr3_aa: CASSIDSGGETQYF
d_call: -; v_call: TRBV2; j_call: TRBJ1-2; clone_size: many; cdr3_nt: TGTGCCAGCAGTCAGGGGATCTTCTATGGCTACACCTTC; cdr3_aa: CASSQGIFYGYTF
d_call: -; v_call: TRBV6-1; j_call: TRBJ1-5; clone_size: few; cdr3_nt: TGTGCCAGCAGTGAGGGGTTTCTCCAGCCCCAGCATTTT; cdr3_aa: CASSEGFLQPQHF
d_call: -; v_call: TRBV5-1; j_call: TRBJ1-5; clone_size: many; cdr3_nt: TGCGCCAGCAGCCCGGGGGACCACAATCAGCCCCAGCATTTT; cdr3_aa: CASSPGDHNQPQHF
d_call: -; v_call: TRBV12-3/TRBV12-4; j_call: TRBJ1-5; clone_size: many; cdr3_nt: TGTGCCAGCAGTTCTGACTGGCAGCCCCAGCATTTT; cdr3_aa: CASSSDWQPQHF
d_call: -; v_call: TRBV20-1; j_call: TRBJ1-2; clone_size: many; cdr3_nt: TGCAGTGCTAGAGCCCCCGGGGGCTACACCTTC; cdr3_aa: CSARAPGGYTF
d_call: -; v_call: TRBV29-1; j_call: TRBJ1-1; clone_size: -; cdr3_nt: TGCAGCTTGGCCGGGGGCTACACTGAAGCTTTCTTT; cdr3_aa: CSLAGGYTEAFF
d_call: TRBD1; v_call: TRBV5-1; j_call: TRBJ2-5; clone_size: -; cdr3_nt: TGCGCCAGCAGCTTGGGCGACAGGGGTTACCAAGAGACCCAGTACTTC; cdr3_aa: CASSLGDRGYQETQYF